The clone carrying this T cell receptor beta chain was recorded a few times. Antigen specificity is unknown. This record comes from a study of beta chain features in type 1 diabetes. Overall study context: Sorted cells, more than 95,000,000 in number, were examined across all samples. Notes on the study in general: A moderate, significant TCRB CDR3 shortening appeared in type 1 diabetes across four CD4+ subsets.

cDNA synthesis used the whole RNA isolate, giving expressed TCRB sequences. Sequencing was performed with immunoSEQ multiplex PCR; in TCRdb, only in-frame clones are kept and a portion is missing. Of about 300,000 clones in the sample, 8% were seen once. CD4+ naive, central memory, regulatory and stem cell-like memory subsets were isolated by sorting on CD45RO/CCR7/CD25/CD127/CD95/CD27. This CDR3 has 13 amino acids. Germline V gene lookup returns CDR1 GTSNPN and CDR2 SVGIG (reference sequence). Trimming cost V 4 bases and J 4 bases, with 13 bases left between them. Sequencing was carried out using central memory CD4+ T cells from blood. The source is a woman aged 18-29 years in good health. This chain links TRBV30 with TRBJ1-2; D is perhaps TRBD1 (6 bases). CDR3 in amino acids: CAWIAQGVYGYTF. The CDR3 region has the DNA TGTGCCTGGATCGCACAGGGCGTCTATGGCTACACCTTC.